The subject of this entry is one T cell receptor (beta chain). Its target is not known. These data belong to a study of cytomegalovirus exposure and HLA in healthy donors. The CDR3 is 14 residues long. The V gene's germline CDR1 is SNHLY and CDR2 FYNNEI. The study's findings and limits: When analyzed later, a missense DCLRE1C variant was found to be linked to TCR beta V- and J-gene trimming. The listing of roughly 160 TCR beta chains classed them as cytomegalovirus-associated. Most subjects' HLA-A and HLA-B alleles were reportedly predicted from TCR beta sequences.

The PCR was carried out with 60 Vbeta primers and 13 Jbeta primers. This table comes from immunoSEQ multiplex PCR, and its TCRdb copy is limited to in-frame clones, with some not included. The repertoire consists of some 120,000 clones, with 81% occurring once and the leading ten covering about 1.7%. Source material: PBMCs. The rearrangement links TRBV2 to TRBJ2-5, with 7 bases identical to TRBD2. The J call may be in error: the DNA end matches TRBJ2-7 better. This TCR was recovered from a man aged 18 to 30 in good health and CMV-seronegative. CDR3 DNA sequence: TGTGCCAGCAGTGAGCCTAGCGGAGGCTACGAGCAGTACTTC. It specifies CASSEPSGGYEQYF.